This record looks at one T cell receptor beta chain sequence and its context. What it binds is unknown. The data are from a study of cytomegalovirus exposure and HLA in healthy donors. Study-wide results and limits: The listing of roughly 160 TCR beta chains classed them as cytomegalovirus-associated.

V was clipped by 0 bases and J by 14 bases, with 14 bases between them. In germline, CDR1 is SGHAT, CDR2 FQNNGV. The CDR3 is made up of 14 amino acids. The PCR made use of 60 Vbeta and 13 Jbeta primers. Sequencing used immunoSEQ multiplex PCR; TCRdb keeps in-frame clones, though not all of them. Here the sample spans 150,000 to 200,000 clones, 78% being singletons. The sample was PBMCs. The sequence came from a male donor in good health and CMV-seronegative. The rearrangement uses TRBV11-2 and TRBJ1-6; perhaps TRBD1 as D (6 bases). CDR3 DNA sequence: TGTGCCAGCAGCTTAGATCTGGGGGCCCGTACCCTCCACTTT. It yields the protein CASSLDLGARTLHF.